The rows below give T cell receptor beta chains drawn from one sample of a study of blood T cell repertoires in COVID-19. Generated by immunoSEQ multiplex PCR, the TCRdb table keeps only in-frame clones and is missing some. This table has around 300,000 clones, 75% to 90% appearing once. Sequenced material: PBMCs or T cells enriched from blood (not recorded which). These receptors were taken from a woman aged 35 to 49 who had recovered from COVID-19. Both conserved end residues are trimmed from each CDR3.

cdr3_aa j_call v_call
ASSQVGQGVTEAF TRBJ1-1 TRBV4-3
ASSPQGARTEAF TRBJ1-1 TRBV5-1
TSSPPGSAFTDTQY TRBJ2-3 TRBV1
ASSQLRTDTQY TRBJ2-3 TRBV7-2
ASTRSETDNSPLH TRBJ1-6 TRBV6-5
ASSVDGAKNTGELF TRBJ2-2 TRBV9
ASSQAGNKHNEQF TRBJ2-1 TRBV3-1/TRBV3-2
ASSSPGTGTGEAF TRBJ1-1 TRBV19
ASSSRTGGIYGYT TRBJ1-2 TRBV3-1/TRBV3-2
SLAVDGTIY TRBJ1-3 TRBV29-1
ASSVGDYDPREQF TRBJ2-1 TRBV9
ASSPRQPTSNQPQH TRBJ1-5 TRBV28
ASMGTVRTEAF TRBJ1-1 TRBV2
ASSGVAENSPLH TRBJ1-6 TRBV25-1
ASSIVVQGQTAQH TRBJ1-5 TRBV19
ASSFRPTNEKLF TRBJ1-4 TRBV11-2
ASSQDVSSYEQY TRBJ2-7 TRBV4-3
ATQAGTGLSTDTQY TRBJ2-3 TRBV10-3
ASSHGVMQY TRBJ2-7 TRBV6-5
ASTLTSGGVQGQY TRBJ2-5 TRBV2
ASKPPGDTQY TRBJ2-3 TRBV27
ASSLRASGRTDTQY TRBJ2-3 TRBV3-1/TRBV3-2
AWSMRPRNNSPLH TRBJ1-6 TRBV30
ASSLISGDYTDTQY TRBJ2-3 TRBV5-1
ASSLVMGSENYGYT TRBJ1-2 TRBV5-8
ASSVEPQGSPYEQY TRBJ2-7 TRBV9
AWSVHLGSGPNTEAF TRBJ1-1 TRBV30
ASSLGGRYQPQH TRBJ1-5 TRBV27
ASSPGETQY TRBJ2-5 TRBV11-2
AISLESEQF TRBJ2-1 TRBV10-3
ASSSKGTSVDEQY TRBJ2-7 TRBV5-4
AWSVGGARYEQY TRBJ2-7 TRBV30
ASSLQVLNTEAF TRBJ1-1 TRBV5-1
AISEGGWYEISADTQY TRBJ2-3 TRBV10-3
ASSFRQGAVSPLH TRBJ1-6 TRBV5-4
ASSYLNEAF TRBJ1-1 TRBV6-5
ASSKDGAGVYYNEQF TRBJ2-1 TRBV5-1